The rows below give T cell receptor beta chains drawn from one sample of a study of shared clonotypes between healthy human individuals. The method was immunoSEQ multiplex PCR; TCRdb's version includes in-frame clones alone and lacks a portion of them. The repertoire has 1,500,000 or so clones, roughly 96% of them found once; the top ten carry over 1%. Material for sequencing was naive CD4+ T cells sorted from blood. These receptors came from a man younger than 45 in good health. CDR3s include the opening cysteine and the closing phenylalanine or tryptophan.

len: 17; j_gene: TRBJ1-1; v_gene: TRBV11-2; CDR3aa: CASSHNVVTGGGVEAFF
len: 14; j_gene: TRBJ2-7; v_gene: TRBV7-7; CDR3aa: CASSRGSGGYEQYF
len: 15; j_gene: TRBJ2-7; v_gene: TRBV11-2; CDR3aa: CASSFGLAGVDEQYF
len: 15; j_gene: TRBJ1-2; v_gene: TRBV4-3; CDR3aa: CASSHPGPSNYGYTF
len: 17; j_gene: TRBJ2-7; v_gene: TRBV13; CDR3aa: CASSSGDPGQTSYEQYF
len: 15; j_gene: TRBJ1-1; v_gene: TRBV5-3; CDR3aa: CARSLVQRVNTEAFF
len: 13; j_gene: TRBJ2-1; v_gene: TRBV5-1; CDR3aa: CASTQAGYNEQFF
len: 13; j_gene: TRBJ1-2; v_gene: TRBV28; CDR3aa: CASKPGTDYGYTF
len: 15; j_gene: TRBJ2-7; v_gene: TRBV5-1; CDR3aa: CASSLYETFSYEQYF
len: 13; j_gene: TRBJ1-2; v_gene: TRBV5-1; CDR3aa: CASSLGGDYGYTF
len: 14; j_gene: TRBJ2-5; v_gene: TRBV5-4; CDR3aa: CASSLPSGRETQYF
len: 12; j_gene: TRBJ2-1; v_gene: TRBV6-6; CDR3aa: CASSYSRDEQFF
len: 14; j_gene: TRBJ2-2; v_gene: TRBV28; CDR3aa: CASRASGTTGELFF
len: 15; j_gene: TRBJ2-5; v_gene: TRBV5-1; CDR3aa: CASSSPGQGQETQYF
len: 11; j_gene: TRBJ2-1; v_gene: TRBV20-1; CDR3aa: CSASLPTEQFF
len: 17; j_gene: TRBJ2-1; v_gene: TRBV4-2; CDR3aa: CASSQDLAGGPLNEQFF
len: 13; j_gene: TRBJ2-1; v_gene: TRBV10-3; CDR3aa: CAISISGNNEQFF
len: 14; j_gene: TRBJ2-1; v_gene: TRBV6-1; CDR3aa: CASSETTAWNEQFF
len: 14; j_gene: TRBJ2-1; v_gene: TRBV5-1; CDR3aa: CASGPLDRYNEQFF
len: 16; j_gene: TRBJ2-1; v_gene: TRBV21-1; CDR3aa: CASSRRTGSSYNEQFF
len: 12; j_gene: TRBJ2-3; v_gene: TRBV7-2; CDR3aa: CASSFVVDTQYF
len: 14; j_gene: TRBJ2-7; v_gene: TRBV5-6; CDR3aa: CASNSRDFSGRGIF
len: 13; j_gene: TRBJ2-3; v_gene: TRBV2; CDR3aa: CASRIQGTDTQYF
len: 16; j_gene: TRBJ2-3; v_gene: TRBV4-2; CDR3aa: CASSQASEGGTDTQYF
len: 17; j_gene: TRBJ2-1; v_gene: TRBV15; CDR3aa: CATSRLGQVDFYNEQFF
len: 16; j_gene: TRBJ2-7; v_gene: TRBV27; CDR3aa: CASSLSLLAHTYEQYF
len: 14; j_gene: TRBJ1-5; v_gene: TRBV2; CDR3aa: CASRPTRSNQPQHF
len: 14; j_gene: TRBJ1-1; v_gene: TRBV19; CDR3aa: CASSIGRVKTEAFF
len: 16; j_gene: TRBJ2-1; v_gene: TRBV9; CDR3aa: CASSVGSAGSYNEQFF
len: 13; j_gene: TRBJ2-7; v_gene: TRBV5-5; CDR3aa: CASSLTSANEQYF
len: 14; j_gene: TRBJ1-4; v_gene: TRBV5-1; CDR3aa: CASSLTGTNEKLFF
len: 13; j_gene: TRBJ2-3; v_gene: TRBV2; CDR3aa: CASSEEGTQTQYF
len: 16; j_gene: TRBJ2-7; v_gene: TRBV6-5; CDR3aa: CASSYSGTSGFYEQYF
len: 14; j_gene: TRBJ1-4; v_gene: TRBV18; CDR3aa: CASSPKSAEGELFF